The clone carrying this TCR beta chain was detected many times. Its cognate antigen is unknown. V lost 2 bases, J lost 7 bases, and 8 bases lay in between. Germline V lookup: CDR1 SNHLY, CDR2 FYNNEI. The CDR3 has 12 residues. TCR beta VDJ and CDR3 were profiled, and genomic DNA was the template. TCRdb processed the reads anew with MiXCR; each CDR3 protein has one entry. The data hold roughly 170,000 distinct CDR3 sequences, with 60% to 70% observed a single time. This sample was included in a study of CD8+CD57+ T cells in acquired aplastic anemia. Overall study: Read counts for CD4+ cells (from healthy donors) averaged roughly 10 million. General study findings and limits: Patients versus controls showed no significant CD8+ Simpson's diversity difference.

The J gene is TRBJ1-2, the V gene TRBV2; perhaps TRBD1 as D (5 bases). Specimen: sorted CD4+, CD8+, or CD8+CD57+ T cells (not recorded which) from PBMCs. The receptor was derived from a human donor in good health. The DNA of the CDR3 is TGTGCCAGCAGTGAAATGGGGGTTGGCTACACCTTC. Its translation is CASSEMGVGYTF.